A selection of T cell receptor beta chains follows, all from one sample in a study of OX40 agonist ivuxolimab in advanced cancers. Libraries were prepared by immunoSEQ multiplex PCR; TCRdb keeps only in-frame clonotypes and omits some of them. The data show over 75,000 clones, 90% to 95% seen once. The sample here was CD4+ or CD8+ T cells sorted from blood, taken in a trial of the OX40 agonist ivuxolimab. The receptor set was obtained from an adult with an advanced solid tumor such as melanoma, head and neck, liver or kidney cancer. CDR3s include the opening cysteine and the closing phenylalanine or tryptophan. Each record gives: CDR3 protein, J gene, V gene.

CDR3: CASSLGAYEQYF; J: TRBJ2-7; V: TRBV13
CDR3: CATSRVRESDEQFF; J: TRBJ2-1; V: TRBV15
CDR3: CASGLGNSAYEQYF; J: TRBJ2-7; V: TRBV12-5
CDR3: CASSPSGLEQYF; J: TRBJ2-7; V: TRBV5-4
CDR3: CASSSAGGRTEAFF; J: TRBJ1-1; V: TRBV6-6
CDR3: CSVVFPWTSRNEQFF; J: TRBJ2-1; V: TRBV29-1
CDR3: CASSIGPGDGANVLTF; J: TRBJ2-6; V: TRBV19
CDR3: CASSLGRAVNTEAFF; J: TRBJ1-1; V: TRBV11-2
CDR3: CASSALAGGSYEQYF; J: TRBJ2-7; V: TRBV7-8
CDR3: CASSKGATYEQYF; J: TRBJ2-7; V: TRBV6-4
CDR3: CASSAYGGLEETQYF; J: TRBJ2-5; V: TRBV9
CDR3: CAWSIGGKDYGYTF; J: TRBJ1-2; V: TRBV30
CDR3: CASSELGGGNGYTF; J: TRBJ1-2; V: TRBV25-1
CDR3: CAWSPMEGGGSPLHF; J: TRBJ1-6; V: TRBV30
CDR3: CASSWGSGAYEQYF; J: TRBJ2-7; V: TRBV5-1
CDR3: CASSLVLAGYNEQFF; J: TRBJ2-1; V: TRBV11-2
CDR3: CASSYEANYGYTF; J: TRBJ1-2; V: TRBV6-5